One TCR beta chain is described in this entry. What antigen it recognizes has not been identified. Base qualities are not at hand, and no much larger clone is one base apart. The library was made by the immunoSEQ multiplex PCR assay. RNA was extracted from all samples and reverse transcribed into cDNA as template for TCR sequencing. First-strand cDNA was synthesized with SuperScript III using a 2:1 mix of oligo-dT and random hexamers. A synthetic immune receptor repertoire was used to measure amplification bias, and any remaining bias was corrected computationally. The paper's processing steps were these. Raw reads were preprocessed for error removal, and CDR3 was defined according to IMGT conventions as running from the conserved cysteine to phenylalanine. Clonality was calculated as 1 minus Shannon entropy normalized by log2 of the number of productive unique TCRs. Whether scalp clones were CD4 or CD8 was inferred by matching scalp TCRbeta sequences against CD4 and CD8 repertoires sorted from blood. The immuneACCESS repertoire file appears here via TCRdb, limited to in-frame rearrangements. These files lack a portion of the clones; in checked studies, under half of the deficit traces to unresolved V genes, and the cause of the others is not known. V and J calls and clone size are those listed in that table; D and trimming were worked out from the DNA. The sample table records 110,000 to 150,000 clones; 70% to 90% of these occur just once. The ten largest make up about 13% of the sample.

Ends trimmed: V by 1 base, J by 2 bases; bases unmatched to a gene: 7. The germline V gene (reference sequence) specifies SEHNR as CDR1 and FQNEAQ as CDR2. Its CDR3 holds 16 amino acids, cysteine through phenylalanine. The only DNA kept is the CDR3, 48 bases in frame from the first base. This sample stems from a study of CD8+ T cells in alopecia areata (dated by TCRdb to 2017 to 2018). For the study in its entirety: Treated patients were enrolled in an open-label pilot trial of oral tofacitinib, 5 to 10 mg twice daily, for moderate-to-severe alopecia areata. Tofacitinib-treated patients had biopsies at baseline and at 4 and 24 weeks of treatment, with a later scalp biopsy in several patients. RNA was extracted with the PAXgene miRNA kit for fixed scalp, the miRNeasy kit for PBMCs, and the RNeasy kit for mouse skin. Disease severity in treated patients was measured with the SALT score, which quantifies the percentage of affected scalp surface area. In humans, TCRbeta sequencing was performed on scalp tissue and on sorted CD4+ and CD8+ peripheral blood T cells from healthy controls and from patients with patchy or totalis/universalis alopecia areata. In both human patients and the C3H/HeJ mouse model, the study applied high-throughput TCRbeta sequencing to look at T cell clonal expansion in alopecia areata. Patients stayed on tofacitinib for 6 to 18 months and then had 6 months of follow-up off drug so that delayed response and recurrence could be assessed. Scalp clonality was compared across normal scalp (n=4), patchy alopecia areata scalp (n=8), and alopecia totalis/universalis scalp (n=8). immunoSEQ multiplex PCR using 35 Vbeta forward primers and 13 Jbeta reverse primers was used to amplify TCRbeta CDR3 regions. Overall study outcomes, separate from this receptor: Compared with normal scalp, lesional scalp, particularly in alopecia totalis/universalis, had higher clonality and more expanded CD8+ clones, which suggests antigenic drive. During tofacitinib treatment, many expanded lesional clones stuck around in both scalp and blood, and this persistence may partly explain why relapse happens after treatment is stopped. Shared TCR sequences between patients were less evident than in mice, which may be partly attributable to HLA diversity in the patient population. The treated cohort was small, with a single nonresponder, so links between baseline CD8+ expansion and response need larger studies. Scalp clonality and the number of expanded CD8+ clones among the top 100 scalp clones were significantly decreased by tofacitinib. Unlike mouse skin, where gammadelta T cells dominate, normal human skin contains resident alphabeta T cells that get sequenced too, which complicates analysis of the scalp TCR repertoire.

What the time point label conveys for this sample: about 4 weeks on oral tofacitinib. The treatment or condition label, read with the paper, signifies: oral pan-JAK inhibitor, 5-10 mg twice daily. Lesional scalp punch biopsies and peripheral blood were collected from alopecia areata patients. PBMCs were isolated by density centrifugation and stained for CD3, CD4 and CD8, after which CD4+ and CD8+ T cells were sorted on a FACSAria. The source is a human donor with alopecia areata. This sample comprised CD8+ T cells sorted from blood, obtained at week 4, from a patient treated with tofacitinib. Rearrangement joined TRBV7-9 to TRBJ1-1; the junction holds 7 bases that match TRBD1. CDR3 region: CASSLGYTGENTEAFF. The nucleotide sequence reads TGTGCCAGCAGCTTAGGGTATACAGGGGAAAACACTGAAGCTTTCTTT.